The 24 T cell receptor beta chains listed next were all sequenced from one sample in a study of CD8 T cells in Susac syndrome. A quantity of roughly 0.5 to 1 ug RNA underwent reverse transcription using random hexamers. Each CDR3 protein is one row after TCRdb ran MiXCR on the immunoSEQ multiplex PCR reads. The table records about 140,000 distinct CDR3 sequences, 85% to 95% of them present only once. Material: CD4+ T cells from PBMCs. These TCRs come from a human donor with multiple sclerosis.

This clonotype was seen once. V gene TRBV4-1 combines with J gene TRBJ2-3; TRBD2 matches at 11 bases. CDR1 MGHRA and CDR2 YSYEKL come from the germline V gene. The CDR3 totals 15 residues. The ends lost 4 bases at V and 3 bases at J; junction bases unmatched: 3. CDR3 protein: CASSPLAGGTDTQYF. The CDR3 nucleotides read TGCGCCAGCAGCCCTTTAGCGGGAGGGACAGATACGCAGTATTTT.

This rearrangement joins TRBV25-1 to TRBJ2-1, with TRBD1 matching 9 bases. The CDR3 runs 16 residues. The germline gives CDR1 MGHDK, CDR2 SYGVNS. The V gene end was trimmed by 3 bases and the J gene end by 5 bases; junction bases not matched to a gene: 8. CDR3 nucleotides: TGTGCCAGCAGTGATAACAGGGGGCGCGGCGACAATGAGCAGTTCTTC. Amino acid sequence: CASSDNRGRGDNEQFF.

The chain couples TRBV20-1 to TRBJ1-5, with 8 bases aligning to TRBD1. J was trimmed by 5 bases and V by 7 bases; bases with no gene match: 13. The germline V gene has CDR1 DFQATT and CDR2 SNEGSKA (reference sequence). CDR3 size: 15 residues. CDR3 loop: CSVSIRTGYDQPQHF. The CDR3 DNA reads TGCAGTGTTTCCATACGGACAGGGTACGATCAGCCCCAGCATTTT.

The rearrangement uses TRBV18 and TRBJ2-7, with TRBD2 as a possible D gene (6 bases). The V gene's germline CDR1 is KGHSH and CDR2 LQKENI. The CDR3 extends over 15 amino acids. Trimming stripped 6 bases from V and 0 bases from J, with 15 bases between. CDR3 amino acids: CASSPMGGVSYEQYF. The CDR3 nucleotides read TGTGCCAGCTCCCCCATGGGCGGGGTCTCCTACGAGCAGTACTTC.

This chain joins TRBV20-1 and TRBJ2-5, with 11 bases that match TRBD2. The J segment lost 5 bases and the V segment lost 5 bases, leaving 10 bases of the junction unmatched. The CDR3 extends over 15 amino acids. Germline values: CDR1 DFQATT, CDR2 SNEGSKA (reference sequence). This CDR3 is CSARKLAGEGETQYF. For the CDR3, the DNA is TGCAGTGCTCGAAAACTAGCGGGAGAGGGGGAGACCCAGTACTTC.

The rearrangement links TRBV20-1 to TRBJ1-2; no clear D. CDR1 is DFQATT and CDR2 is SNEGSKA in the germline V gene (reference sequence). This CDR3 is built from 14 residues. Trimming shortened V by 5 bases and J by 10 bases, and 23 bases separated the two germline ends. CDR3 in DNA: TGCAGTGCTCAGGTTCGGGGAGGCCCCCTTGCCTACACCTTC. It is translated as CSAQVRGGPLAYTF.

This clonotype turned up a few times. This sequence joins TRBV20-1 and TRBJ2-3; no firm D call. Germline CDR1 and CDR2: DFQATT and SNEGSKA (reference sequence). Deletions cut 3 bases from V and 0 bases from J, with 4 bases between. The CDR3 extends over 12 amino acids. This CDR3 reads CSASSSTDTQYF. The CDR3 coding sequence is TGCAGTGCTAGCAGCAGCACAGATACGCAGTATTTT.

The CDR3 DNA reads as TGTGCCAGCAGTTTATCGTGGAGGGGAGATGGCTACACCTTC. This codes for CASSLSWRGDGYTF. This chain uses TRBV27 with TRBJ1-2; tentative D call: TRBD1 (5 bases). The germline V and J ends were trimmed by 0 bases and 6 bases, with 11 bases remaining between them. CDR3 length: 14 amino acids. CDR1 and CDR2 from the germline V gene are MNHEY and SMNVEV (reference sequence).

The chain carries TRBV5-1 and TRBJ1-2; D may be TRBD1 (5 bases). This CDR3 has 13 residues. Trimming removed 6 bases at V and 8 bases at J, with 17 bases between. CDR1 is SGHRS and CDR2 is YFSETQ in the germline V gene. The CDR3: CASIGDEVRGYTF. The DNA of the CDR3 is TGCGCCAGCATAGGGGACGAGGTGCGGGGCTACACCTTC.

This rearrangement joins TRBV30 to TRBJ2-2, with no clear D. Germline assignment: CDR1 GTSNPN and CDR2 SVGIG (reference sequence). The CDR3 contains 13 residues. V was cut by 5 bases and J by 7 bases, with 14 bases left in between. This chain's CDR3 is CAWDLANRGELFF. CDR3 in DNA: TGTGCCTGGGATCTTGCCAACCGCGGGGAGCTGTTTTTT.

This chain links TRBV3-1 with TRBJ1-1, with D unclear. CDR1 is LGHDT and CDR2 is YNNKEL in the germline V gene (reference sequence). The CDR3 consists of 15 residues. V was pared by 4 bases and J by 1 base, with 13 bases between. DNA of the CDR3: TGTGCCAGCAGCCCAGAAGGCGCGGGGAACACTGAAGCTTTCTTT. Protein: CASSPEGAGNTEAFF. Variable domain in full (rest from reference TRBV3-1 and TRBJ1-1): DTAVSQTPKYLVTQMGNDKSIKCEQNLGHDTMYWYKQDSKKFLKIMFSYNNKELIINETVPNRFSPKSPDKAHLNLHINSLELGDSAVYFCASSPEGAGNTEAFFGQGTRLTVV.

This chain joins TRBV20-1 and TRBJ1-5; D remains ambiguous. Trimming shortened V by 6 bases and J by 3 bases, and 9 bases separated the two germline ends. The CDR3 runs 12 residues. Germline CDR1 reads DFQATT; CDR2 reads SNEGSKA (reference sequence). The DNA of the CDR3 is TGCAGTGCGAGGTCCCACAATCAGCCCCAGCATTTT. Translated: CSARSHNQPQHF.

This clonotype turned up a few times. This sequence joins TRBV24-1 and TRBJ2-3, with 11 bases that match TRBD2. CDR1 KGHDR and CDR2 SFDVKD come from the germline V gene. This CDR3 is 16 amino acids long. Unmatched junction bases numbered 1, after V lost 3 bases and J lost 0 bases. The CDR3 sequence: CATSDRTSGSTDTQYF. As DNA, the CDR3 is TGTGCCACCAGTGATCGGACTAGCGGGAGCACAGATACGCAGTATTTT.

The chain couples TRBV13 to TRBJ2-2, with D possibly TRBD2 on 6 matching bases. Trimming took off 5 bases at V and 6 bases at J, with 19 bases between the two ends. Germline CDR1 reads PRHDT; CDR2 reads FYEKMQ (reference sequence). CDR3 size: 16 residues. As DNA, the CDR3 is TGTGCCAGCAGCCTTGGGACTCTTCTTACACCCGGGGAGCTGTTTTTT. This encodes CASSLGTLLTPGELFF.

V and J are TRBV20-1 and TRBJ1-1, with TRBD1 as a possible D gene (6 bases). The germline CDR1 and CDR2 sequences are DFQATT and SNEGSKA (reference sequence). CDR3 length: 15 residues. V was pared by 1 base and J by 3 bases, with 15 bases between. The CDR3 nucleotides read TGCAGTGCTAGAGGGGACACAGGGCGGGACACTGAAGCTTTCTTT. This sequence encodes CSARGDTGRDTEAFF.

The genes are TRBV30 and TRBJ1-5, with 10 bases matching TRBD1. The CDR3 extends over 15 amino acids. Losses at the gene ends were 2 bases for V and 6 bases for J; bases not matched to a gene: 7. Germline values: CDR1 GTSNPN, CDR2 SVGIG (reference sequence). Here the CDR3 reads CAWSTGQGFGQPQHF. The CDR3, as DNA: TGTGCCTGGAGTACGGGACAGGGGTTCGGTCAGCCCCAGCATTTT.

V and J are TRBV5-1 and TRBJ2-5; a weak D match, TRBD2 (6 bases). CDR1 is SGHRS, CDR2 YFSETQ, per germline. The V gene lost 4 bases and the J gene lost 4 bases, with 20 bases spanning the gap. The CDR3 runs 16 residues. CDR3 region: CASSRLGGAGSETQYF. CDR3 bases: TGCGCCAGCAGCCGCCTCGGGGGAGCGGGTTCAGAGACCCAGTACTTC.

The chain combines TRBV4-3 with TRBJ2-3, with D hard to call. This CDR3 spans 12 amino acids. The V end was cut by 0 bases, the J end by 10 bases, with 8 bases between. Germline CDR1 and CDR2: LGHNA and YSLEER. The CDR3 bases are TGCGCCAGCAGCCAAGATAACGGGCCGCAGTATTTT. Amino acids: CASSQDNGPQYF.

This chain links TRBV5-1 with TRBJ2-7; D is unclear. This CDR3 is 16 amino acids long. Trimming stripped 0 bases from V and 0 bases from J, with 13 bases between. Germline V CDR1 and CDR2: SGHRS, YFSETQ. The CDR3 here is CASSLASAAVSYEQYF. The CDR3 nucleotides are TGCGCCAGCAGCTTGGCCAGCGCGGCCGTCTCCTACGAGCAGTACTTC.

Worth noting for this clonotype: The germline gene is not matched at one end of the junction; a read error may be the cause. The J gene is TRBJ2-7, the V gene TRBV7-7; 9 nucleotides align to TRBD2. From germline, CDR1 is SSHAT and CDR2 FNYEAQ (reference sequence). CDR3 size: 15 residues. The CDR3 sequence is CASSPGLAPAYEQYF. The CDR3 DNA reads as TGTGCTAGCAGCCCCGGACTAGCGCCCGCCTACGAGCAGTACTTC.

The rearrangement joins TRBV20-1 to TRBJ2-7; D might be TRBD2 (6 bases). V lost 6 bases and J 5 bases, leaving 14 bases between the germline ends. Germline V lookup: CDR1 DFQATT, CDR2 SNEGSKA (reference sequence). The CDR3 sequence is 12 residues long. CDR3 sequence reads: CSAGQDYHEQYF. The CDR3 region has the DNA TGCAGTGCGGGCCAGGACTACCACGAGCAGTACTTC.

This chain uses TRBV7-9 with TRBJ1-5; the D is unclear. The CDR3 is 14 amino acids. Deletions cut 3 bases from V and 4 bases from J, with 10 bases between. CDR1 is SEHNR, CDR2 FQNEAQ, per germline (reference sequence). The CDR3 loop is CASSLGLGNQPQHF. Here the CDR3 DNA reads TGTGCCAGCAGCTTGGGTCTGGGGAATCAGCCCCAGCATTTT.

CDR3 region: CASSPETGAFYNEQFF. The CDR3 nucleotides read TGTGCCAGCAGCCCGGAGACAGGCGCCTTCTACAATGAGCAGTTCTTC. The gene calls are TRBV12-3 or TRBV12-4 and TRBJ2-1; D is perhaps TRBD1 (6 bases). V lost 6 bases, J lost 3 bases, and 18 bases lay in between. This CDR3 comprises 16 residues.

V is TRBV3-1 and J is TRBJ2-7; D assignment may be TRBD1 or TRBD2 (5 bases each). The CDR3 is 15 amino acids. Germline assignment: CDR1 LGHDT and CDR2 YNNKEL (reference sequence). V was shortened by 1 base and J by 0 bases, with 10 bases between the two germline ends. Here the CDR3 reads CASSQVGRVSYEQYF. CDR3 DNA: TGTGCCAGCAGCCAAGTGGGGCGGGTCTCCTACGAGCAGTACTTC.